This passage covers 21 T cell receptor beta chains from one sample sequenced in a study of T-cell memory formation after mild COVID-19. TCRdb itself ran the 5' RACE reads through MiXCR, one entry per CDR3 protein. The profile covers around 300,000 distinct CDR3 sequences, with around 13% appearing a single time and 20% to 25% taken by the ten largest. The sequencing sample was made of PBMCs or a T cell subset sorted from them (not recorded which). The receptors here all came from a man younger than 35 who had mild COVID-19 (a few samples of this study predate the infection). Cell type and time point are not known.

This clonotype was recorded a few times. The chain links TRBV7-8 to TRBJ2-5; tentatively, D is TRBD1 or TRBD2 (5 bases each). The germline CDR1 and CDR2 sequences are SGHVS and FQNEAQ. V lost 0 bases, J lost 4 bases, and 12 bases lay in between. This CDR3 spans 15 amino acids. The DNA for the CDR3 is TGTGCCAGCAGCTTAGCGGGACCGCTGAGAGAGACCCAGTACTTC. Translation gives CASSLAGPLRETQYF.

A few counts support this clonotype. CDR3 nucleotides: TGTGCCAGCAGCTCAACGTGGAGGGATCGGGAGACCCAGTACTTC. The encoded protein is CASSSTWRDRETQYF. V gene TRBV4-2 combines with J gene TRBJ2-5, with D tentatively TRBD2 (6 bases). This CDR3 region has 15 residues. V lost 5 bases and J 5 bases, leaving 18 bases between the germline ends. Per germline, CDR1 LGHNA and CDR2 YNFKEQ.

V gene TRBV10-3 combines with J gene TRBJ2-1; 12 bases fit TRBD1. Germline lookup yields CDR1 ENHRY and CDR2 SYGVKD. After removal of 6 bases from V and 6 bases from J, the junction contained 3 bases not matched to a gene. This CDR3 has 14 residues. CDR3 nucleotides: TGTGCCATCAGACGGGGACAGGGGGCCAATGAGCAGTTCTTC. Translation: CAIRRGQGANEQFF.

This clonotype was observed a few times. This sequence joins TRBV18 and TRBJ2-3; D call uncertain. CDR3 length: 14 residues. Trimming removed 6 bases at V and 2 bases at J, with 12 bases between. The V gene's germline CDR1 is KGHSH and CDR2 LQKENI. The CDR3 reads CASSMGSLTDTQYF. In DNA form, the CDR3 reads TGTGCCAGCTCTATGGGAAGCCTCACAGATACGCAGTATTTT.

This clonotype was seen more than once but under ten times. V usage is TRBV9 and J usage is TRBJ2-1, with TRBD1 as a possible D gene (6 bases). The germline V gene encodes CDR1 SGDLS and CDR2 YYNGEE. Between the trimmed V and J ends, which lost 4 bases and 6 bases, there was a span of 11 bases. The CDR3 has 13 residues. The DNA for the CDR3 is TGTGCCAGCAGCCCTCAGGGGATCAATGAGCAGTTCTTC. This translates into CASSPQGINEQFF.

CDR3 residues: CASSLSRQGASLERTTEAFF. The DNA of the CDR3 is TGCGCCAGCAGCCTCTCACGTCAGGGGGCAAGTTTGGAGAGGACCACTGAAGCTTTCTTT. The genes are TRBV5-1 and TRBJ1-1, with 8 bases matching TRBD1. The germline V gene encodes CDR1 SGHRS and CDR2 YFSETQ. The CDR3 sequence is 20 residues long. V shed 4 bases, J shed 4 bases, and the junction held 24 bases outside the gene matches.

CDR3 loop: CASSYPGTGGRGLAYNEQFF. Here the CDR3 DNA reads TGTGCCAGCAGCTACCCCGGGACAGGGGGCCGGGGACTAGCCTACAATGAGCAGTTCTTC. V gene TRBV7-2 combines with J gene TRBJ2-1, with 12 bases that match TRBD1. Trimming cost V 4 bases and J 2 bases; bases outside gene matches: 15. Germline V CDR1 and CDR2: SGHTA, FQGNSA. The CDR3 loop spans 20 amino acids.

This chain joins TRBV9 and TRBJ2-2; 7 nucleotides align to TRBD2. Germline loops: CDR1 SGDLS, CDR2 YYNGEE. J lost 6 bases, V lost 2 bases, and 7 bases had no gene match. The CDR3 contains 15 residues. This chain's CDR3 is CASSVGGTQAGELFF. For the CDR3, the DNA is TGTGCCAGCAGCGTCGGGGGGACTCAAGCCGGGGAGCTGTTTTTT.

The chain uses TRBV3-1 and TRBJ2-1; no clear D. The length of the CDR3 is 11 residues. V gave up 1 base and J gave up 8 bases, with 3 bases separating them. Germline V gives CDR1 LGHDT, CDR2 YNNKEL (reference sequence). CDR3 amino acids: CASSQGDEQFF. The CDR3 bases are TGTGCCAGCAGCCAAGGTGATGAGCAGTTCTTC.

J is TRBJ2-5 and V is TRBV7-8; D unresolved. Germline values: CDR1 SGHVS, CDR2 FQNEAQ. Trimming removed 8 bases at V and 0 bases at J, with 7 bases between. CDR3 length: 12 residues. The CDR3 here is CASGPHQETQYF. For the CDR3, the DNA is TGTGCCAGCGGACCCCACCAAGAGACCCAGTACTTC. The variable domain in full, completed from reference TRBV7-8 and TRBJ2-5, reads GAGVSQSPRYKVAKRGQDVALRCDPISGHVSLFWYQQALGQGPEFLTYFQNEAQLDKSGLPSDRFFAERPEGSVSTLKIQRTQQEDSAVYLCASGPHQETQYFGPGTRLLVL.

This chain connects TRBV6-5 to TRBJ2-1; TRBD2 agrees at 15 bases. The CDR3 covers 13 residues. Germline CDR1 reads MNHEY; CDR2 reads SVGAGI. V was pared by 5 bases and J by 10 bases, with 0 bases of the junction left unmatched. The CDR3 nucleotides read TGTGCCAGCAGTGGGACTAGCGGGGGGGAGCAGTTCTTC. Translation gives CASSGTSGGEQFF.

This sequence joins TRBV6-2 or TRBV6-3 and TRBJ1-5; D is undetermined. Germline V gene lookup returns CDR1 MNHEY and CDR2 SVGEGT. The CDR3 sequence is 13 residues long. V lost 0 bases, J lost 7 bases, and 7 bases lay in between. This chain's CDR3 is CASSYSSPQPQHF. The CDR3 DNA is TGTGCCAGCAGTTACTCCTCACCCCAGCCCCAGCATTTT.

This clonotype occurred a few times. V gene TRBV19 combines with J gene TRBJ1-4; D may be TRBD1 (5 bases). The CDR3 consists of 15 residues. The V gene lost 7 bases and the J gene lost 3 bases, with 15 bases spanning the gap. Germline V gene data show CDR1 as LNHDA and CDR2 as SQIVND (reference sequence). CDR3 DNA: TGTGCCAGTACCCCACGCGGGGGTTCTAATGAAAAACTGTTTTTT. Protein: CASTPRGGSNEKLFF.

The sample holds a few counts of this clonotype. The CDR3 is CASSSTGPRGETQYF. As DNA, the CDR3 is TGTGCCAGCAGTTCGACAGGGCCGAGAGGAGAGACCCAGTACTTC. The rearrangement joins TRBV2 to TRBJ2-5; 7 positions agree with TRBD1. Looked up from germline, CDR1 is SNHLY and CDR2 is FYNNEI. J gave up 4 bases and V 5 bases, and 10 bases lay outside the gene matches. The CDR3 consists of 15 residues.

The chain employs TRBV10-2 and TRBJ1-2, with unresolved D. Trimming removed 1 base from V and 8 bases from J, with 14 bases in between. The CDR3 length is 14 residues. Per the germline V gene, CDR1 is WSHSY and CDR2 is SAAADI. This chain's CDR3 is CASSEWKVPQGYTF. The CDR3 DNA follows: TGCGCCAGCAGTGAGTGGAAAGTCCCACAGGGCTACACCTTC.

In its sample, this clonotype was seen a few times. The chain is built from TRBV7-2 and TRBJ1-3; D not resolved. Germline V gene sequence: CDR1 SGHTA, CDR2 FQGNSA. V lost 3 bases and J 6 bases, leaving 9 bases between the germline ends. The CDR3 extends over 13 amino acids. CDR3 coding DNA: TGTGCCAGCAGCTTCGAGATGGCAAACACCATATATTTT. Its protein product is CASSFEMANTIYF.

The gene calls are TRBV20-1 and TRBJ2-7; D could derive from TRBD1 or TRBD2 (5 bases each). Trimming took 6 bases from V and 2 from J, leaving 14 bases between them. This CDR3 has 13 amino acids. CDR1 is DFQATT, CDR2 SNEGSKA, per germline (reference sequence). The CDR3 loop reads CSARDGVTYEQYF. DNA for the CDR3: TGCAGTGCCAGGGACGGCGTCACCTACGAGCAGTACTTC.

The V and J genes are TRBV5-6 and TRBJ2-5; TRBD2 aligns across 12 bases. Germline V gene lookup returns CDR1 SGHDT and CDR2 YYEEEE. The length of the CDR3 is 17 residues. Trimming took 4 bases from V and 6 from J; bases not matched to a gene: 13. CDR3 sequence: CASSPLAGGPIGKTQYF. Here the CDR3 DNA reads TGTGCCAGCAGCCCACTAGCGGGGGGACCCATTGGAAAGACCCAGTACTTC.

There are many counts of this clonotype. This chain joins TRBV2 and TRBJ2-5, with TRBD2 matching over 8 bases. The V gene's germline CDR1 is SNHLY and CDR2 FYNNEI. This CDR3 region has 14 residues. Trimming at V came to 4 bases and at J to 7 bases, leaving 8 bases not matched to a gene. In DNA, the CDR3 is TGTGCCAGCAGTGGGGCAGCAGCGGGGGTGACCCAGTACTTC. This sequence encodes CASSGAAAGVTQYF.

This chain connects TRBV7-9 to TRBJ2-1, with TRBD2 matching over 11 bases. Germline CDR1 reads SEHNR; CDR2 reads FQNEAQ (reference sequence). The length of the CDR3 is 16 residues. The J segment lost 1 base and the V segment lost 5 bases, leaving 4 bases of the junction unmatched. CDR3 loop: CASSLGTSGSYNEQFF. CDR3 in DNA: TGTGCCAGCAGCCTCGGGACTAGCGGTTCCTACAATGAGCAGTTCTTC.

The V and J genes are TRBV7-9 and TRBJ2-1, with TRBD1 matching 7 bases. Germline assignment: CDR1 SEHNR and CDR2 FQNEAQ (reference sequence). There are 15 residues in the CDR3. The trim removed 1 base at V and 4 bases at J, leaving 4 bases unmatched. CDR3 coding DNA: TGTGCCAGCAGCTTAGGCCAGGGGGTGTACAATGAGCAGTTCTTC. Its translation: CASSLGQGVYNEQFF.